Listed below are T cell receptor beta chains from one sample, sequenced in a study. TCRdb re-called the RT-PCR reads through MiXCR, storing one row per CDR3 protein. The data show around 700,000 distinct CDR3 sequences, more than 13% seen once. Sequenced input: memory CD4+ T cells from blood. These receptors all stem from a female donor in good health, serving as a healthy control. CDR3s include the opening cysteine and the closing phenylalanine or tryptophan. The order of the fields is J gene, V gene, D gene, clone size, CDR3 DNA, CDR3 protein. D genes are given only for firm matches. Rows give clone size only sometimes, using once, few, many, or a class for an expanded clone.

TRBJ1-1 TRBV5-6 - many TGTGCCAGCAGCTGGTCGGGTCGGGACACTGAAGCTTTCTTT CASSWSGRDTEAFF
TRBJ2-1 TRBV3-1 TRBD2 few TGTGCCAGCAGCCACCCTGTGACTAGCGGGAGATGGAATGAGCAGTTCTTC CASSHPVTSGRWNEQFF
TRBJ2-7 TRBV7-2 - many TGTGCCAGCAGGGGTCCGGCCGGCTACGAGCAGTACTTC CASRGPAGYEQYF
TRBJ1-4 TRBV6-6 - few TGTGCCAGCCGGAAGGAAACTAATGAAAAACTGTTTTTT CASRKETNEKLFF
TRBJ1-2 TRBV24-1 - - TGTGCCACCAGTGATCGACAGGAATCCCGCTATGGCTACACCTTC CATSDRQESRYGYTF
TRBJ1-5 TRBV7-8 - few TGTGCCAGCAGCCCCTCCTGGAGCGGGCCCCAGCATTTT CASSPSWSGPQHF
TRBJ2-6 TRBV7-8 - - TGTGCCAGCAGCTTAGCGGTCGGGATAGGATCTGGGGCCAACGTCCTGACTTTC CASSLAVGIGSGANVLTF
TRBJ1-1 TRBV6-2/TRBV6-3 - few TGTGCCAGCAGACAACAGGTAAACACTGAAGCTTTCTTT CASRQQVNTEAFF
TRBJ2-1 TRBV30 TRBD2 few TGTGCCTGGAGTCCTCGCGGACTAGCGGGAGGGATGACGCAGTTCTTC CAWSPRGLAGGMTQFF
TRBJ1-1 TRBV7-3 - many TGTGCCAGCAGTCCCACGGGGGGGGTTAACACTGAAGCTTTCTTT CASSPTGGVNTEAFF
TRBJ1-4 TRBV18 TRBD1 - TGTGCCAGCTCACCTGGGACAGGGGGCGCAAATGAAAAACTGTTTTTT CASSPGTGGANEKLFF
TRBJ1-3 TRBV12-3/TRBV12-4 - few TGTGCCAGCAGTTTATATGGGGGGCAGTCTGGAAACACCATATATTTT CASSLYGGQSGNTIYF
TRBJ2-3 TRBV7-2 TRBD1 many TGTGCCAGCAGCTTAGGGGACAGGACAGATACGCAGTATTTT CASSLGDRTDTQYF
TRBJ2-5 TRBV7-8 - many TGTGCCAGCCGACTGGAGGCGGAGACCCAGTACTTC CASRLEAETQYF
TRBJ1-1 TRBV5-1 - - TGCGCCAGCAGTCGCTTACCCATGGGGAACACTGAAGCTTTCTTT CASSRLPMGNTEAFF
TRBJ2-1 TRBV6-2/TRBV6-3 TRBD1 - TGTGCCAGCAGTTACTCCTGGGACAGTCCCTACAATGAGCAGTTCTTC CASSYSWDSPYNEQFF
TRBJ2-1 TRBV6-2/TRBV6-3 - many TGTGCCAGCACCCACTACAATGAGCAGTTCTTC CASTHYNEQFF
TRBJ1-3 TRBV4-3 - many TGCGCCAGCAGCCAAGGTCAGCGAAACTCTGGAAACACCATATATTTT CASSQGQRNSGNTIYF
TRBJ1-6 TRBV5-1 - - TGCGCCAGCACTTTAGCGGGAGGTAATTCACCCCTCCACTTT CASTLAGGNSPLHF
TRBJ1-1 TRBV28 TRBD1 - TGTGCAGCGGCAGGGGGTACTGAAGCTTTCTTT CAAAGGTEAFF
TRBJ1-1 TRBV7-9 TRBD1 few TGTGCCAGCAGCTTGGGACAGGCGGACATTTTTGGAGCTTTCTTT CASSLGQADIFGAFF
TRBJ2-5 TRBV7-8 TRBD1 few TGTGCCAGCAGCCCAAGGGGGGGACAGGGAAGAGAGACCCAGTACTTC CASSPRGGQGRETQYF
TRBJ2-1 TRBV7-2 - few TGTGCCAGCAGCCCTGGCGCGGGAATACGTGAGCAGTTCTTC CASSPGAGIREQFF
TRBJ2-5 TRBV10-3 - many TGTGCCATCAGTGACCACAGGGAGGAGGGCCAAGAGACCCAGTACTTC CAISDHREEGQETQYF
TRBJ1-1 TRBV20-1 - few TGCAGTGCTGCTGGGACATTCACTGAAGCTTTCTTT CSAAGTFTEAFF
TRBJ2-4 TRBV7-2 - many TGTGCCAGCAGTCCCGGAATAGCCAAAAACATTCAGTACTTC CASSPGIAKNIQYF
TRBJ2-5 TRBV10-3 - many TGTGCCATCAGTGAGGGGCAAGAGACCCAGTACTTC CAISEGQETQYF
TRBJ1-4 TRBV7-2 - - TGTGCCAGCAGCTTATTGGGTTCGGGGAATGAAAAACTGTTTTTT CASSLLGSGNEKLFF
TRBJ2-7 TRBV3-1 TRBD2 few TGTGCCAGCAGCCAAGGGGAAGCGGGAGGGCCCCGATACCTGTCCTACGAGCAGTACTTC CASSQGEAGGPRYLSYEQYF
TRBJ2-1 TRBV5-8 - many TGTGCCAGCAGCCAAGGGTGGGGTGAGCAGTTCTTC CASSQGWGEQFF
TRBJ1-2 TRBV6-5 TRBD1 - TGTGCCAGCAGTTCTACGGGGATAGGGGGCCTGGGGACCTTC CASSSTGIGGLGTF
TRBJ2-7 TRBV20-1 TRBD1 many TGCAGTGCTAGCCGGGACAGGTACGAGCAGTACTTC CSASRDRYEQYF
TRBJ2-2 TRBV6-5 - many TGTGCCAGCAGTTCCGCCGGTCCGACCGGGGAGCTGTTTTTT CASSSAGPTGELFF
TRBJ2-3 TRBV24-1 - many TGTGCCACCAGTGATTTAGGAAACACAGATACGCAGTATTTT CATSDLGNTDTQYF
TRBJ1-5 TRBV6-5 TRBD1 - TGTGCCAGCAGTTATTGGGACAGGGGCGATCAGCCCCAGCATTTT CASSYWDRGDQPQHF
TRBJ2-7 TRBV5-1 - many TGCGCCAGCAGCGATGGGGGCGGGCTCTCCTACGAGCAGTACTTC CASSDGGGLSYEQYF
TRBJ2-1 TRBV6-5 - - TGTGCCAGCGGAGTTATGGGGTATGAGCAGTTCTTC CASGVMGYEQFF
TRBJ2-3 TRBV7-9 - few TGTGCCAGCAGCTCCTTCGAGGGACCTAGGGATACGCAGTATTTT CASSSFEGPRDTQYF
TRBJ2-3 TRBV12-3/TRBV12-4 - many TGTGCCAGCAGTTTTGCGGGCCGGCTCGCCACAGATACGCAGTATTTT CASSFAGRLATDTQYF
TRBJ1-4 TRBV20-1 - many TGCAGTGCTAGGGACATTGGTGAAAAACTGTTTTTT CSARDIGEKLFF
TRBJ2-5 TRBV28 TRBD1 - TGTGCCAGCAGTTTGGGACAGCAAGAGACCAAGTACTTC CASSLGQQETKYF
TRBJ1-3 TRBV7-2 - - TGTGCCAGCAGCTCCGGGCTGAGGGGAAACACCATATATTTT CASSSGLRGNTIYF
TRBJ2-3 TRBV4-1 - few TGCGCCAGCAGCCAAGGGTCGTGGGGGGGCGCAGATACGCAGTATTTT CASSQGSWGGADTQYF
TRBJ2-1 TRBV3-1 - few TGTGCCAGCAGCCAAGGAAGTAGCGCGGGTGAGCAGTTCTTC CASSQGSSAGEQFF
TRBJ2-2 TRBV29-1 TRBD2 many TGCAGCGCCGAGACTAGCGGGAGCAACACCGGGGAGCTGTTTTTT CSAETSGSNTGELFF
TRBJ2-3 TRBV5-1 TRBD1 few TGCGCCAGCCTCAGGACAGGCTCTAGCACAGATACGCAGTATTTT CASLRTGSSTDTQYF
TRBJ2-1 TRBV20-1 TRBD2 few TGCAGTGCCATGGGGCGGGAGGCCTTTACATACAATGAGCAGTTCTTC CSAMGREAFTYNEQFF
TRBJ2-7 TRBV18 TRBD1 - TGTGCCAGCTCACCACAGGGACAGGACTACGAGCAGTACTTC CASSPQGQDYEQYF
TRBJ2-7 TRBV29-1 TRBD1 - TGCAGCGTTCGAGGGGTTTTACAGGGGGGTACAAGGGACGAGCAGTACTTC CSVRGVLQGGTRDEQYF
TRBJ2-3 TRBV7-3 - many TGTGCCAGCAGCTTAATCGGGGAAGTGGATACGCAGTATTTT CASSLIGEVDTQYF
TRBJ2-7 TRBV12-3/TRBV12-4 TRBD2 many TGTGCCAGCAGTTTGTCTCTAGCGGGATCTCACGAGCAGTACTTC CASSLSLAGSHEQYF
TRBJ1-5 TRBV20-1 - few TGCAGTGCTTACGCACAGGGCAATCAGCCCCAGCATTTT CSAYAQGNQPQHF
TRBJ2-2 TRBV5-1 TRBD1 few TGCGCCAGCAGCTCAACAGGGGAACCGACCGGGGAGCTGTTTTTT CASSSTGEPTGELFF
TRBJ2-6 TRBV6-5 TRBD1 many TGTGCCAGCAGTTCCGGGACAGGGGTATATGGGGCCAACGTCCTGACTTTC CASSSGTGVYGANVLTF
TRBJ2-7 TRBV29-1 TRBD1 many TGCAGCGTTCAGGGGGCGGAAGAGCAGTACTTC CSVQGAEEQYF
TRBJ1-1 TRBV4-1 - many TGCGCCAGCAGCCACGGGGCGCCCACTGAAGCTTTCTTT CASSHGAPTEAFF
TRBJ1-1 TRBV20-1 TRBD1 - TGCAGACCCGACGACAGGGGGCCGGGCACTGAAGCTTTCTTT CRPDDRGPGTEAFF
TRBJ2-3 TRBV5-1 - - TGCGCCAGCAGCACCACCCGGGACGGCACAGATACGCAGTATTTT CASSTTRDGTDTQYF
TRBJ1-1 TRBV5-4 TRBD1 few TGTGCCAGCAGTTATCGACAGGGAAGCATGAACACTGAAGCTTTCTTT CASSYRQGSMNTEAFF